The entry below gives a single TCR beta chain sequence along with its context. The antigen remains undetermined. This specimen belongs to a study of OX40 agonist ivuxolimab in advanced cancers. Findings and limits, study-wide: Antigen targets of the expanded peripheral T cells went undetermined.

The CDR3 covers 15 residues. Germline CDR1 and CDR2: LNHDA and SQIVND (reference sequence). Trimming cost V 3 bases and J 1 base; bases outside gene matches: 3. Assay used: immunoSEQ multiplex PCR; TCRdb lists only in-frame clones, some missing. The table records under 100,000 clones, roughly 90% of them present only once. This specimen consisted of CD4+ or CD8+ T cells sorted from blood, obtained in a trial of the OX40 agonist ivuxolimab. This TCR was recovered from an adult with an advanced solid tumor such as melanoma, head and neck, liver or kidney cancer. This chain connects TRBV19 to TRBJ1-1, with 9 bases identical to TRBD1. The CDR3 bases are TGTGCCAGTAGTATCACAGGGGGCGGGAACACTGAAGCTTTCTTT. Residues: CASSITGGGNTEAFF.